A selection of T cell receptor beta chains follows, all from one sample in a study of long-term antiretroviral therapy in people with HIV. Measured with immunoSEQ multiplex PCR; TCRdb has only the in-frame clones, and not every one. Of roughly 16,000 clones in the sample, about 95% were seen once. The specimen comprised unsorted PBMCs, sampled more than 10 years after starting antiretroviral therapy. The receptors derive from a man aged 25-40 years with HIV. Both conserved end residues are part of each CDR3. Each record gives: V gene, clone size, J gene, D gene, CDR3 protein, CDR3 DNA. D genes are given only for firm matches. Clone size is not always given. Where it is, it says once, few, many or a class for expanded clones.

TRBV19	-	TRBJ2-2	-	CASRQTSNTGELFF	TGTGCCAGTAGACAGACAAGTAACACCGGGGAGCTGTTTTTT
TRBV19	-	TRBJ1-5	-	CASNLEISNQPQHF	TGTGCCAGTAATCTGGAAATTAGCAATCAGCCCCAGCATTTT
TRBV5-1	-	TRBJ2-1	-	CASSLWTVQSGNEQFF	TGCGCCAGCAGCTTGTGGACTGTCCAGTCGGGGAATGAGCAGTTCTTC
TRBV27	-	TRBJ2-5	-	CASNHRDGLGEQYF	TGTGCCAGCAACCACAGGGACGGCCTAGGAGAGCAGTACTTC
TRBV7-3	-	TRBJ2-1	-	CASSPQNNEQFF	TGTGCCAGCAGCCCACAGAACAATGAGCAGTTCTTC
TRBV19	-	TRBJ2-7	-	CASSIDLGPHYEQYF	TGTGCCAGTAGTATAGATCTTGGACCCCACTACGAGCAGTACTTC
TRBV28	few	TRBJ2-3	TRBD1	CASTLQGASTDTQYF	TGTGCCAGCACGCTACAGGGGGCTTCTACAGATACGCAGTATTTT
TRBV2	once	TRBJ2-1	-	CASSIGVYNEQFF	TGTGCCAGCTCCATCGGGGTCTACAATGAGCAGTTCTTC
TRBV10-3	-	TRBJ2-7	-	CAIMAAALSYEQYF	TGTGCCATCATGGCCGCGGCCCTCTCCTACGAGCAGTACTTC
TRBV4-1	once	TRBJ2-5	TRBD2	CASSQPLAGQETQYF	TGCGCCAGCAGCCAACCACTAGCGGGGCAAGAGACCCAGTACTTC